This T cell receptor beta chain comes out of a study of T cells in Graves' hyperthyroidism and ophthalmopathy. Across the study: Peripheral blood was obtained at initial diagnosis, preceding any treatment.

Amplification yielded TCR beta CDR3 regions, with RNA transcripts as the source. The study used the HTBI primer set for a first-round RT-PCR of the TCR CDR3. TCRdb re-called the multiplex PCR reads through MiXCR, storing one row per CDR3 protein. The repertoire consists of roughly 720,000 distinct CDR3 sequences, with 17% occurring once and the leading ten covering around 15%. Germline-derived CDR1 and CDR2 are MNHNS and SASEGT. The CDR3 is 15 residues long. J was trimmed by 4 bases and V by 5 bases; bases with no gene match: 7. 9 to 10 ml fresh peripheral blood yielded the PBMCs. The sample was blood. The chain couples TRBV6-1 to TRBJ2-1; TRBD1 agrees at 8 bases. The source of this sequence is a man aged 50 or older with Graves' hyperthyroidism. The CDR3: CASSRTGQSYNEQFF. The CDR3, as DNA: TGTGCCAGCAGTCGGACAGGGCAAAGTTACAATGAGCAGTTCTTC.